Listed here are 3 T cell receptor beta chains from one sample, sequenced in a study of beta chain features in type 1 diabetes. Isolated RNA was reverse transcribed in full, so expressed TCRB transcripts were sequenced. The protocol was immunoSEQ multiplex PCR, while the TCRdb copy is restricted to in-frame clones and leaves out a portion. The top ten hold around 2.5% of the sample, which has 100,000 to 150,000 clones, 15% to 20% seen once. Study-wide points: Shortening that was moderate but significant affected the TCRB CDR3s of Type 1 diabetes patients in all four CD4+ subsets.

Their target antigens are unknown. Sequenced input: central memory CD4+ T cells from blood. These receptor sequences come from a man aged 18 to 30 with type 1 diabetes.

This clone has more than one count but fewer than ten. V and J are TRBV29-1 and TRBJ1-4; 8 nucleotides agree with TRBD1. Looked up from germline, CDR1 is SQVTM and CDR2 is ANQGSEA. The CDR3 is 14 residues long. The J segment lost 7 bases and the V segment lost 5 bases, leaving 9 bases of the junction unmatched. The CDR3 region has the DNA TGCAGCGTTCCCCTGCAGGGGGCGGGTGAAAAACTGTTTTTT. Its protein is CSVPLQGAGEKLFF.

This clone has only a few counts. Germline is not matched at one junction end, which may reflect a read error. The chain uses TRBV30 and TRBJ2-1; 13 bases are a match to TRBD2. Germline CDR1 and CDR2: GTSNPN and SVGIG (reference sequence). The CDR3 is 15 amino acids. CDR3 DNA: TGTGCCGGGAGCGGACTAGCGGGGGCCTACAATGAGCAGTTCTTC. Translating it yields CAGSGLAGAYNEQFF. The complete variable domain, with remaining parts taken from reference TRBV30 and TRBJ2-1, reads SQTIHQWPATLVQPVGSPLSLECTVEGTSNPNLYWYRQAAGRGLQLLFYSVGIGQISSEVPQNLSASRPQDRQFILSSKKLLLSDSGFYLCAGSGLAGAYNEQFFGPGTRLTVL.

This clone was observed a few times. V and J are TRBV7-2 and TRBJ2-7; 11 nucleotides align to TRBD2. The CDR3 contains 15 residues. Germline values: CDR1 SGHTA, CDR2 FQGNSA. V lost 2 bases, J lost 4 bases, and 4 bases stayed unmatched. CDR3 protein: CASSLRSGGAYEQYF. CDR3 DNA sequence: TGTGCCAGCAGCTTACGTAGCGGGGGGGCGTACGAGCAGTACTTC. Using reference TRBV7-2 and TRBJ2-7 for the parts outside the CDR3, the full variable domain is GAGVSQSPSNKVTEKGKDVELRCDPISGHTALYWYRQSLGQGLEFLIYFQGNSAPDKSGLPSDRFSAERTGGSVSTLTIQRTQQEDSAVYLCASSLRSGGAYEQYFGPGTRLTVT.